The rows below give T cell receptor beta chains drawn from one sample of a study of blood T cell repertoires in COVID-19. This table comes from immunoSEQ multiplex PCR, and its TCRdb copy is limited to in-frame clones, with some not included. Of some 270,000 clones listed, nearly 90% are singletons. Source material: peripheral blood. The receptors stem from a woman aged 60-75 years with COVID-19, enrolled during active disease. Each CDR3 is given with its conserved first and last residue. Fields, in order: J gene, clone size, V gene, D gene, CDR3 DNA, CDR3 protein. D genes are given only for firm matches. Size tells how often a clone was seen (once, few, many) or the class of an expanded clone, and some rows leave it out.

TRBJ2-2,.,TRBV18,.,TGTGCCAGCTCACCAGGTCTTAGGCCTCACTACGGTACCGGGGAGCTGTTTTTT,CASSPGLRPHYGTGELFF
TRBJ1-1,.,TRBV5-1,.,TGCGCCAGCAGCGTTGCCACAGCGAACACTGAAGCTTTCTTT,CASSVATANTEAFF
TRBJ2-1,few,TRBV7-2,TRBD1,TGTGCCAGCAGCTTTGGGGCAGGGGGAGATGAGCAGTTCTTC,CASSFGAGGDEQFF
TRBJ2-5,.,TRBV5-1,.,TGCGCCAGCAGCTCCCTGGATAGCCCCGGGGAGACCCAGTACTTC,CASSSLDSPGETQYF
TRBJ2-3,.,TRBV7-9,.,TGTGCCAGCAGCTTAGTAGGACAGAGCACAGATACGCAGTATTTT,CASSLVGQSTDTQYF
TRBJ1-1,.,TRBV18,TRBD1,TGTGCCAGCTCAATACGACAGGGGATGAACACTGAAGCTTTCTTT,CASSIRQGMNTEAFF
TRBJ2-5,.,TRBV3-1/TRBV3-2,TRBD2,TGTGCCAGCAGCCACGGACTAGCGGGGCGAGAGACCCAGTACTTC,CASSHGLAGRETQYF
TRBJ1-1,once,TRBV7-9,TRBD1,TGTGCCAGCAGCTCCACGGACAGGGGGACTGAAGCTTTCTTT,CASSSTDRGTEAFF
TRBJ1-5,.,TRBV29-1,.,TGCAGCGTGGTCACAGGGACTAGCAATCAGCCCCAGCATTTT,CSVVTGTSNQPQHF
TRBJ1-6,.,TRBV6-5,TRBD1,TGTGCCAGCAGTTACAGGACAGGGGAATCACCCCTCCACTTT,CASSYRTGESPLHF
TRBJ2-7,.,TRBV19,TRBD1,TGTGCCAGTCACCAAACCGGGACAGGGGTGGGAGAGCAGTACTTC,CASHQTGTGVGEQYF
TRBJ1-6,.,TRBV18,.,TGTGCCAGCTCACCTAGGACAGATATCTCCTATAATTCACCCCTCCACTTT,CASSPRTDISYNSPLHF
TRBJ1-4,.,TRBV7-2,.,TGTGCCAGCAGCGATACTGGGACTGTAGGACTGTTTTTT,CASSDTGTVGLFF
TRBJ2-1,once,TRBV7-2,TRBD1,TGTGCCAGCAGCTCTGGGACAGGGGGGTTGAGTAATGAGCAGTTCTTC,CASSSGTGGLSNEQFF
TRBJ1-1,few,TRBV3-1/TRBV3-2,.,TGTGCCAGCAGCCGACAGAGGAACACTGAAGCTTTCTTT,CASSRQRNTEAFF
TRBJ1-2,.,TRBV28,.,TGTGCCAGCAGTTTAACAGGGAGCTTCTATGGCTACACCTTC,CASSLTGSFYGYTF
TRBJ2-1,.,TRBV5-1,.,TGCGCCAGCAGAGACAGCTATCGCGGGGATGAGCAGTTCTTC,CASRDSYRGDEQFF
TRBJ1-2,.,TRBV7-2,TRBD1,TGTGCCAGCAGACCGGTGGGACAGGGCAAGAACTATGGCTACACCTTC,CASRPVGQGKNYGYTF
TRBJ1-1,.,TRBV5-4,TRBD1,TGTGCCAGCAATCCTATTAGCGAAGGACAGGGGGCTTTCTTT,CASNPISEGQGAFF
TRBJ2-7,.,TRBV5-4,.,TGTGCCAGCAGCTTCGGACAATCCGCCCTCTACGAGCAGTACTTC,CASSFGQSALYEQYF
TRBJ1-3,.,TRBV6-5,TRBD1,TGTGCCAGCAGAGCGGCGACAGGGTTCTCCACCATATATTTT,CASRAATGFSTIYF
TRBJ1-2,.,TRBV3-1/TRBV3-2,.,TGTGCCAGCAGCCATAACAGGGTAACTAACTATGGCTACACCTTC,CASSHNRVTNYGYTF
TRBJ2-5,.,TRBV4-2,TRBD2,TGTGCCAGCAGCCGAGGAGCGGGGATAGAGGAGACCCAGTACTTC,CASSRGAGIEETQYF
TRBJ1-2,.,TRBV19,TRBD1,TGTGCCAGTAGCGGACAGGAAAACTATGGCTACACCTTC,CASSGQENYGYTF
TRBJ2-2,.,TRBV27,.,TGTGCCAGCTCCGTCGGGGGGCAGGTCACCGGGGAGCTGTTTTTT,CASSVGGQVTGELFF
TRBJ1-5,.,TRBV19,TRBD1,TGTGCCAGTAGTAACGCCAGGGGGTCTGTTCAGCCCCAGCATTTT,CASSNARGSVQPQHF
TRBJ2-3,.,TRBV19,TRBD1,TGTGCCAGCCAACAGGGGAAAGGGAGCACAGATACGCAGTATTTT,CASQQGKGSTDTQYF
TRBJ2-7,few,TRBV4-3,.,TGCGCCAGCAGCCAAGGGACAAGTTTCTACGAGCAGTACTTC,CASSQGTSFYEQYF
TRBJ1-6,.,TRBV7-9,.,TGTGCCAGCAGCTTTGAGGATTTGAATTCACCCCTCCACTTT,CASSFEDLNSPLHF
TRBJ1-2,.,TRBV7-9,.,TGTGCCAGCAGCTCAGGGGATGATTATGGCTACACCTTC,CASSSGDDYGYTF
TRBJ1-1,.,TRBV12-5,.,TGTGCTAGTGGCCGTAACAGGGTGAACACTGAAGCTTTCTTT,CASGRNRVNTEAFF
TRBJ1-2,.,TRBV5-5,.,TGTGCCAGCAGCCAAGTGCTTGTTTGGTCTACCTATGGCTACACCTTC,CASSQVLVWSTYGYTF
TRBJ2-2,once,TRBV6-5,.,TGTGCCAGCAGTCACAGGGTGCGGGAGCTGTTTTTT,CASSHRVRELFF
TRBJ2-5,.,TRBV3-1/TRBV3-2,.,TGTGCCAGCAGCCAAGGGGCGTCCCAGTACTTC,CASSQGASQYF
TRBJ1-2,.,TRBV11-2,TRBD1,TGTGCCAGCAGCCGGGGGACAGGGGGGTATGGCTACACCTTC,CASSRGTGGYGYTF
TRBJ2-7,.,TRBV5-1,TRBD1,TGCGCCAGCAGCCCGGGACAGGGAAGCTACGAGCAGTACTTC,CASSPGQGSYEQYF
TRBJ1-3,once,TRBV10-3,TRBD1,TGTGCCATCAGTCCAGGGGGTCTGGCTGGAAACACCATATATTTT,CAISPGGLAGNTIYF
TRBJ1-3,.,TRBV7-6,.,TGTGCCAGCAGCTTAGCGGAGCCACACTCTGGAAACACCATATATTTT,CASSLAEPHSGNTIYF
TRBJ1-2,.,TRBV29-1,.,TGCAGCGTTGAAGGGGCCTATGGCTACACCTTC,CSVEGAYGYTF
TRBJ2-2,once,TRBV7-7,TRBD1,TGTGCCAGCAGCCCCAAGGGACGGGACAGCAACACCGGGGAGCTGTTTTTT,CASSPKGRDSNTGELFF
TRBJ1-2,.,TRBV3-1/TRBV3-2,.,TGTGCCAGCAGCCAAGATCGGGGGGTGGGAGGCTACACCTTC,CASSQDRGVGGYTF
TRBJ1-2,.,TRBV10-3,TRBD1,TGTGCCACCACAGGGGGCTTAAACTATGGCTACACCTTC,CATTGGLNYGYTF